A single sample is the source of the 9 T cell receptor beta chains below, sequenced in a study of CD8 T cells in ankylosing spondylitis. TCRdb re-derived calls from the 5' RACE reads in MiXCR, one entry per CDR3 protein. The repertoire holds 220,000 or so distinct CDR3 sequences, with under 12% as singletons. Sample: blood, either unsorted or a sorted T cell fraction (not recorded which). Receptors were obtained from a male donor with ankylosing spondylitis or in good health (not recorded which).

Here the CDR3 reads CASSLLAGKNTGELFF. The CDR3 coding sequence is TGTGCCAGCAGTTTGTTGGCAGGGAAGAACACCGGGGAGCTGTTTTTT. This chain joins TRBV12-3 or TRBV12-4 and TRBJ2-2, with TRBD1 as a possible D gene (5 bases). This CDR3 is 16 amino acids long. The V gene lost 3 bases and the J gene lost 1 base, with 12 bases spanning the gap.

This chain joins TRBV20-1 and TRBJ1-2, with 10 positions matching TRBD1. Germline CDR1 and CDR2: DFQATT and SNEGSKA (reference sequence). The CDR3 extends over 15 amino acids. After removal of 3 bases from V and 8 bases from J, the junction contained 12 bases not matched to a gene. In DNA form, the CDR3 reads TGCAGTGCTAGTTACATACCGGGACAGGGGCAGGGCTACACCTTC. It translates to CSASYIPGQGQGYTF.

This clonotype was counted many times. The chain is built from TRBV29-1 and TRBJ2-5, with 7 bases identical to TRBD2. V lost 5 bases, J lost 1 base, and 4 bases stayed unmatched. The V gene's germline CDR1 is SQVTM and CDR2 ANQGSEA. CDR3 length equals 13 residues. CDR3 sequence reads: CSVRSGGQETQYF. CDR3 coding DNA: TGCAGCGTTAGATCGGGGGGCCAAGAGACCCAGTACTTC.

The table lists this clonotype with a few counts. This rearrangement joins TRBV27 to TRBJ2-7; 12 bases align to TRBD2. CDR3 size: 15 residues. Per germline, CDR1 MNHEY and CDR2 SMNVEV (reference sequence). V was clipped by 5 bases and J by 0 bases; unmatched bases: 2. The CDR3 DNA reads TGTGCCAGCAGTCAGACTAGCGGGGGCTCCTACGAGCAGTACTTC. Its protein product is CASSQTSGGSYEQYF.

The gene calls are TRBV12-3 or TRBV12-4 and TRBJ2-1; 11 bases are shared with TRBD2. The junction had 5 bases not matched to a gene; V was cut back by 5 bases and J by 8 bases. The CDR3 is 14 amino acids. CDR3 sequence (DNA): TGTGCCAGCAGTCCCCTAGCGGGGGGTCATGAGCAGTTCTTC. Its translation is CASSPLAGGHEQFF.

This clonotype was picked up many times. This chain joins TRBV6-1 and TRBJ1-3; 8 bases agree with TRBD1. Germline assignment: CDR1 MNHNS and CDR2 SASEGT. V lost 5 bases to trimming and J lost 0 bases; unmatched junction nucleotides: 6. This CDR3 spans 16 amino acids. CDR3 DNA: TGTGCCAGCAGTCTGACAGGGGTGAGCTCTGGAAACACCATATATTTT. Amino acid sequence: CASSLTGVSSGNTIYF.

This clonotype has a handful of counts. The CDR3 DNA reads TGTGCCAGCAGCTTGTGGGAATTTGGAGGCTCCTACAATGAGCAGTTCTTC. Its translation is CASSLWEFGGSYNEQFF. The chain is built from TRBV5-8 and TRBJ2-1, with D maybe TRBD2 (5 bases). Trimming shortened V by 1 base and J by 0 bases, and 14 bases separated the two germline ends. Germline V CDR1 and CDR2: SGHTS, YDEGEE. The CDR3 covers 17 residues. Variable domain in full (rest from reference TRBV5-8 and TRBJ2-1): EAGVTQSPTHLIKTRGQQATLRCSPISGHTSVYWYQQALGLGLQFLLWYDEGEERNRGNFPPRFSGRQFPNYSSELNVNALELEDSALYLCASSLWEFGGSYNEQFFGPGTRLTVL.

This clonotype was seen ten or more times. The V call is TRBV6-1, the J call TRBJ2-7, with no clear D. Trimming pared 2 bases from V and 4 bases from J, leaving 6 bases between. CDR3 length: 12 residues. Germline-derived CDR1 and CDR2 are MNHNS and SASEGT. This CDR3 is CASSEHGYEQYF. The CDR3 DNA reads TGTGCCAGCAGTGAACACGGATACGAGCAGTACTTC.

This clonotype occurred a few times. V and J are TRBV28 and TRBJ1-4; D call uncertain. Germline V CDR1 and CDR2: MDHEN, SYDVKM. Trimming stripped 7 bases from V and 8 bases from J, with 14 bases between. CDR3 size: 13 residues. Written as DNA, the CDR3 is TGTGCCAGCACAAGGGCCAGAGAAGAAAAACTGTTTTTT. It is translated as CASTRAREEKLFF.